This paragraph covers one TCR beta chain sequence. What it binds is unknown. This entry is derived from a study of vaccination effects on CD4 cells after COVID-19. Study overall: Every participant took two doses of the BNT162b2 or mRNA-1273 vaccine. Convalescent patients (n = two) were sampled 16 days and one week prevaccination.

This table comes from immunoSEQ multiplex PCR, and its TCRdb copy is limited to in-frame clones, with some not included. The table has about 45,000 clones, around 72% seen once. Before any sequencing was done, the ViraFEST assay used viral peptide pools to expand antigen-specific CD4+ T cells. Subsequent to a culture period of more than 8 days, CD4+ T cells were isolated. The person acquired a PCR-confirmed SARS-CoV-2 infection between March and December 2020. Cultures used roughly 1.8 million PBMC per well, around 9 IU/ml IL-2 and around 9.7 ug/ml peptides. IL-2 medium supplanted half the medium on days 3 and 7. V lost 3 bases and J lost 7, with 10 bases in between. This CDR3 spans 13 amino acids. Germline CDR1 reads SGDLS; CDR2 reads YYNGEE.

This specimen was CD4+ T cells from PBMCs cultured with a peptide pool, taken before COVID-19 vaccination. The TCR originated in a human donor who had a prior SARS-CoV-2 infection. This rearrangement joins TRBV9 to TRBJ1-4, with D uncertain. CDR3 sequence (DNA): TGTGCCAGCAGCGAGGGCCCTGCTGAAAAACTGTTTTTT. Translated, it gives CASSEGPAEKLFF.